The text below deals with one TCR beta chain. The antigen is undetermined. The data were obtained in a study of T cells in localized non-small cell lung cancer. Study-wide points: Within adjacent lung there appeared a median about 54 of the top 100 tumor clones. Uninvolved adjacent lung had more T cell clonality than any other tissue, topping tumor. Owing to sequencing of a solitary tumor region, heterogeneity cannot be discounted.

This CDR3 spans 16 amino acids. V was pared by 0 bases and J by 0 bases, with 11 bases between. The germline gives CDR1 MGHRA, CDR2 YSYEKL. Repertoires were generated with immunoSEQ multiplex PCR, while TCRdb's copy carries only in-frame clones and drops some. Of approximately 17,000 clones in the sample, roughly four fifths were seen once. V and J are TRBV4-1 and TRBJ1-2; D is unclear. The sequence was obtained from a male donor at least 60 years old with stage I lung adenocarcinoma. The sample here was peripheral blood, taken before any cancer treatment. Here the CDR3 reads CASSQEDSKTNYGYTF. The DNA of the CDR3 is TGCGCCAGCAGCCAAGAAGATAGCAAAACTAACTATGGCTACACCTTC.